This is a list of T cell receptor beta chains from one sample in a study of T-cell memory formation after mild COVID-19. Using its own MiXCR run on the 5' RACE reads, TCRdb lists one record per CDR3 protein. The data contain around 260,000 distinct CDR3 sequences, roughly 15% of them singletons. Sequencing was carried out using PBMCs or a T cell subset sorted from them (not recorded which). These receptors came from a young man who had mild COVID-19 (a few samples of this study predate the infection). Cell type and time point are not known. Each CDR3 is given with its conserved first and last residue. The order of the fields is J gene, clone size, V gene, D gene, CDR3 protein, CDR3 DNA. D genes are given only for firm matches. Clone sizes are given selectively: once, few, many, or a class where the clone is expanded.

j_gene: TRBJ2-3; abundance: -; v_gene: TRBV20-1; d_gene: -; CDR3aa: CSASPSPDTQYF; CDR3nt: TGCAGTGCTAGCCCCTCGCCGGATACGCAGTATTTT
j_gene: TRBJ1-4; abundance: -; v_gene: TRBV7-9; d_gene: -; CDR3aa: CASSAPGATNEKLFF; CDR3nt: TGTGCCAGCAGCGCCCCGGGTGCAACTAATGAAAAACTGTTTTTT
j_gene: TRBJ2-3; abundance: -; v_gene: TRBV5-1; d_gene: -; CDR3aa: CASSNRAIWDTQYF; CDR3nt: TGCGCCAGCAGCAACAGGGCGATTTGGGATACGCAGTATTTT
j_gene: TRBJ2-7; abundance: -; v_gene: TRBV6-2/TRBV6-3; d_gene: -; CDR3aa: CASSFFGQGVYEQYF; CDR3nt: -
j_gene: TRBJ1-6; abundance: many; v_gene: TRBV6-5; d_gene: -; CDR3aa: CASSYGRGSSYNSPLHF; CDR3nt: TGTGCCAGCAGTTACGGCCGGGGGAGCTCCTATAATTCACCCCTCCACTTT
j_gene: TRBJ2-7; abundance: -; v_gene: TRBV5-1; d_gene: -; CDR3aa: CASTGQGYEQYF; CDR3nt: TGCGCCAGCACCGGCCAGGGCTACGAGCAGTACTTC
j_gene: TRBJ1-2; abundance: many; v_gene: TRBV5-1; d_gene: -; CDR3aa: CASRISNYGYTF; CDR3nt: TGCGCCAGCAGGATCTCTAACTATGGCTACACCTTC
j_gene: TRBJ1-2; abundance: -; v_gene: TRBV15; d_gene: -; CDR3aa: CATSRDRKALGYTF; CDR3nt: TGTGCCACCAGCAGAGACCGGAAGGCCCTTGGCTACACCTTC
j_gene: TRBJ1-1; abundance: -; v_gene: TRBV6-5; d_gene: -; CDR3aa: CASSNSAEAFF; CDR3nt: TGTGCCAGCAGCAACAGTGCTGAAGCTTTCTTT
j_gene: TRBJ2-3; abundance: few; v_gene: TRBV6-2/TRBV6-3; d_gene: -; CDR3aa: CASSYSDTDTQYF; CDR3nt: TGTGCCAGCAGTTACTCCGATACAGATACGCAGTATTTT
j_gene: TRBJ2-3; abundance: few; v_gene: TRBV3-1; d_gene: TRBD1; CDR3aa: CASSQPGQTTQYF; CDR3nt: TGTGCCAGCAGCCAGCCGGGACAGACGACGCAGTATTTT
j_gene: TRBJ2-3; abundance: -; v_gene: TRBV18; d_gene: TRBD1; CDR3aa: CASSPLTGYSTDTQYF; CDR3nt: TGTGCCAGCTCACCGCTGACAGGGTATAGCACAGATACGCAGTATTTT
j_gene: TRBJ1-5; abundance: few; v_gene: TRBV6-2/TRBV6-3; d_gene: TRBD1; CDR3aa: CASRQGQGRSNQPQHF; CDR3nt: TGTGCCAGCAGGCAGGGACAGGGGAGAAGCAATCAGCCCCAGCATTTT
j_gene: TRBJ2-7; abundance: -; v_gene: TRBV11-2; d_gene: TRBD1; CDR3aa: CASSRTGIYEQYF; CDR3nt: TGTGCCAGCAGCAGGACAGGCATCTACGAGCAGTACTTC
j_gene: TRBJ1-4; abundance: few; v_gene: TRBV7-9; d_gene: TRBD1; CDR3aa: CASSSLPGQGVYHNEKLFF; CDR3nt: TGTGCCAGCAGCTCATTACCGGGACAGGGGGTGTACCATAATGAAAAACTGTTTTTT
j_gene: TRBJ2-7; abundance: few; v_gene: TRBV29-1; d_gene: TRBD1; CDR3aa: CSVVGTVDYEQYF; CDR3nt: TGCAGCGTTGTCGGGACAGTTGACTACGAGCAGTACTTC
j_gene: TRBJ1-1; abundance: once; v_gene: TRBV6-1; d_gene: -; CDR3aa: CASSDQGGKTEAFF; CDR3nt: TGTGCCAGCAGTGATCAGGGAGGAAAGACTGAAGCTTTCTTT
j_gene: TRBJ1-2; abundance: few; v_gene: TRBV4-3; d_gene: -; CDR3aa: CASSQDTRTSGYTF; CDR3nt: TGCGCCAGCAGCCAGGACACACGGACTTCTGGCTACACCTTC
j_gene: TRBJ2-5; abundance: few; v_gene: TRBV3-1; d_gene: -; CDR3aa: CASSNGVTQYF; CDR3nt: TGTGCCAGTTCGAATGGGGTGACCCAGTACTTC
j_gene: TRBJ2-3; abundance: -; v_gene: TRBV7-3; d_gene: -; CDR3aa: CASIPHVASTDTQYF; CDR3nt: TGTGCCAGCATCCCACACGTTGCTAGCACAGATACGCAGTATTTT
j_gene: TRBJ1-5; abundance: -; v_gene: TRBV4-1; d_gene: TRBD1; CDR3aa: CASSEGIQGAQPQHF; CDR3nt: TGCGCCAGCAGCGAGGGGATACAGGGGGCTCAGCCCCAGCATTTT
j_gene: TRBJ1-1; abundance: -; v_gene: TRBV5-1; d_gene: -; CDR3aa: CASSFTSGAEAFF; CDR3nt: TGCGCCAGCAGCTTTACGTCAGGGGCTGAAGCTTTCTTT
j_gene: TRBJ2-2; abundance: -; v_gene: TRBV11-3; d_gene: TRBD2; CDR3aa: CASSHDVSGGTGELFF; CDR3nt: TGTGCCAGCAGCCATGACGTTAGCGGGGGTACCGGGGAGCTGTTTTTT
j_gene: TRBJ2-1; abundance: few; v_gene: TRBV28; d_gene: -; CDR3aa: CASRSGQAIEQFF; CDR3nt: TGTGCCAGCCGCTCAGGGCAGGCGATTGAGCAGTTCTTC
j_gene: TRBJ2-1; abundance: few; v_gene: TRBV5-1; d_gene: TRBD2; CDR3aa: CASSLVSGGLNEQFF; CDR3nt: TGCGCCAGCAGCTTGGTTAGCGGGGGCCTAAATGAGCAGTTCTTC
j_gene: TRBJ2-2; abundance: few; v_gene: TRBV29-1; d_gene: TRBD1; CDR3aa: CSVGDRGSAGELFF; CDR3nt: TGCAGCGTCGGGGACAGGGGTTCGGCCGGGGAGCTGTTTTTT
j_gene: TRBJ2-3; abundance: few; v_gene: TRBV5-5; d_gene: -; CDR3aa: CASSFSWGKTDTQYF; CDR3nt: TGTGCCAGCAGCTTTAGCTGGGGAAAGACAGATACGCAGTATTTT